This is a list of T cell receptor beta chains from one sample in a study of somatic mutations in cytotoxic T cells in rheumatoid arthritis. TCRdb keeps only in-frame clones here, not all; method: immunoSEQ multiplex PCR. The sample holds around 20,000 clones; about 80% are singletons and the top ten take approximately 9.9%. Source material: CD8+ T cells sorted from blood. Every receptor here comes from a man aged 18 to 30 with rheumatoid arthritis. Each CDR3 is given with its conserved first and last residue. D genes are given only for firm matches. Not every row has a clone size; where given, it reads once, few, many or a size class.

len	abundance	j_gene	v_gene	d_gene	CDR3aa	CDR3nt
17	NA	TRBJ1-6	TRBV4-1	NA	CASSPQDTGPSNSPLHF	TGCGCCAGCAGCCCGCAAGACACGGGACCGTCTAATTCACCCCTCCACTTT
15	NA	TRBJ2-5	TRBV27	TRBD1	CASSDRDRAIETQYF	TGTGCCAGCAGTGACCGGGACAGGGCAATAGAGACCCAGTACTTC
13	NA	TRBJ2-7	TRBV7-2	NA	CASSFADNYEQYF	TGTGCCAGCAGCTTTGCGGATAACTACGAGCAGTACTTC
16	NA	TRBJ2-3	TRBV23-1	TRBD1	CASSHSPGQGTDTQYF	TGCGCCAGCAGTCACTCGCCGGGACAGGGGACAGATACGCAGTATTTT
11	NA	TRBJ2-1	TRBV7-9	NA	CASSLANEQFF	TGTGCCAGCAGCTTAGCCAATGAGCAGTTCTTC
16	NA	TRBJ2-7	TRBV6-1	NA	CASSEADGTGSYEQYF	TGTGCCAGCAGTGAAGCTGACGGGACTGGGTCCTACGAGCAGTACTTC
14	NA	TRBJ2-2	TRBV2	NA	CASSEGQGFGELFF	TGTGCCAGCAGTGAAGGTCAAGGGTTCGGGGAGCTGTTTTTT
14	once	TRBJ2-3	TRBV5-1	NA	CASSLEGGSDTQYF	TGCGCCAGCAGCTTGGAAGGGGGATCAGATACGCAGTATTTT
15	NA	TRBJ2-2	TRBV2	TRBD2	CASREMGGVTGELFF	TGTGCCAGCCGGGAGATGGGAGGGGTCACCGGGGAGCTGTTTTTT
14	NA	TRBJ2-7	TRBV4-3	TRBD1	CASSQSQGSDEQYF	TGCGCCAGCAGCCAATCACAGGGGTCCGACGAGCAGTACTTC
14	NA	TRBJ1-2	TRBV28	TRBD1	CASSQGQGPYGYTF	TGTGCCAGCAGCCAGGGACAGGGCCCCTATGGCTACACCTTC
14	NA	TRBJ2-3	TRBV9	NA	CASSVDRVPDTQYF	TGTGCCAGCAGCGTAGACAGGGTCCCAGATACGCAGTATTTT
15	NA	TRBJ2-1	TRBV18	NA	CASSPPMGGRDEQFF	TGTGCCAGCTCACCACCGATGGGGGGCCGGGATGAGCAGTTCTTC
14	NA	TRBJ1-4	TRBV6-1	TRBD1	CASRLDRGDEKLFF	TGTGCCAGCAGACTGGACAGGGGTGATGAAAAACTGTTTTTT
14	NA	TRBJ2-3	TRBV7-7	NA	CASSRRAGTDTQYF	TGTGCTAGCAGTCGGAGGGCCGGCACAGATACGCAGTATTTT
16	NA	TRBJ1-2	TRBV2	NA	CASSPFRETANYGYTF	TGTGCCAGCAGTCCCTTTCGGGAGACGGCTAACTATGGCTACACCTTC
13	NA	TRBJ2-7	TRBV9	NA	CASSGESSYEQYF	TGTGCCAGCAGTGGAGAGAGCTCCTACGAGCAGTACTTC
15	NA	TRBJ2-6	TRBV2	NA	CASSDGISGANVLTF	TGTGCCAGCAGTGATGGTATTTCTGGGGCCAACGTCCTGACTTTC
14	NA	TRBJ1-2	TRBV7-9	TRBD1	CASSLGQGFYGYTF	TGTGCCAGCAGCTTAGGACAGGGCTTCTATGGCTACACCTTC
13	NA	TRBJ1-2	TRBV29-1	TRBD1	CSVKKTGLDGYTF	TGCAGCGTGAAAAAGACAGGGCTAGACGGCTACACCTTC
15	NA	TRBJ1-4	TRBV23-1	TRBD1	CASRGQGGRREKLFF	TGCGCCAGCAGGGGACAGGGGGGGCGACGTGAAAAACTGTTTTTT
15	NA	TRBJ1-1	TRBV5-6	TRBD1	CASSQGQRMNTEAFF	TGTGCCAGCAGCCAGGGACAGAGAATGAACACTGAAGCTTTCTTT
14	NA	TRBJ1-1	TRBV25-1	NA	CASSGRALNTEAFF	TGTGCCAGCAGTGGTAGGGCGTTGAACACTGAAGCTTTCTTT
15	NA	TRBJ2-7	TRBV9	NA	CASSPRLDWSVEQYF	TGTGCCAGCAGCCCCCGACTAGACTGGTCCGTCGAGCAGTACTTC
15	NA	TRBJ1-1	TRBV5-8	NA	CASSVKGRGEPEAFF	TGTGCCAGCAGCGTCAAGGGACGGGGGGAGCCTGAAGCTTTCTTT
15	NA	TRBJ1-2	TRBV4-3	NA	CASSQDRYTPYGYTF	TGCGCCAGCAGCCAAGATCGGTACACCCCCTATGGCTACACCTTC
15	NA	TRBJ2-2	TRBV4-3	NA	CASSTGPENTGELFF	TGCGCCAGCAGCACGGGACCAGAGAACACCGGGGAGCTGTTTTTT
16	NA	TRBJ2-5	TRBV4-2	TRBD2	CASSQGKSGGEETQYF	TGTGCCAGCAGCCAAGGAAAGTCGGGGGGAGAAGAGACCCAGTACTTC
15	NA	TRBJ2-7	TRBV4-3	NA	CASSQGGVGRYEQYF	TGCGCCAGCAGTCAGGGGGGGGTAGGGCGGTACGAGCAGTACTTC
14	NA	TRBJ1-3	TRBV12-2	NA	CASRLRSSGNTIYF	TGTGCAAGTCGCTTACGGAGCTCTGGAAACACCATATATTTT
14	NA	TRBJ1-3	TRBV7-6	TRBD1	CASSPGTGGNTIYF	TGTGCCAGCAGCCCGGGGACAGGGGGAAACACCATATATTTT
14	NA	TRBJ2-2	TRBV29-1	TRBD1	CSAADRAVTGELFF	TGCAGCGCCGCCGACAGGGCGGTTACCGGGGAGCTGTTTTTT
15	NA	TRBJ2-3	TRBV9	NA	CASSVVVGGTDTQYF	TGTGCCAGCAGCGTAGTAGTAGGAGGCACAGATACGCAGTATTTT
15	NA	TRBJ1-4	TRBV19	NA	CASSLNRANREKLFF	TGTGCCAGTAGTCTCAACAGGGCAAATCGGGAAAAACTGTTTTTT
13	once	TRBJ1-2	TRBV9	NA	CASSVGGKNGYTF	TGTGCCAGCAGCGTAGGAGGCAAGAATGGCTACACCTTC
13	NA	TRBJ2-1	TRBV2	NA	CASSGTWYNEQFF	TGTGCCAGCAGCGGGACTTGGTACAATGAGCAGTTCTTC
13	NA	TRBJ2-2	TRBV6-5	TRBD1	CASRNRGAGELFF	TGTGCCAGCAGAAACAGGGGAGCCGGGGAGCTGTTTTTT
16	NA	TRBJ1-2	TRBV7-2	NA	CASSIMAGYANYGYTF	TGTGCCAGCAGCATAATGGCAGGGTATGCTAACTATGGCTACACCTTC
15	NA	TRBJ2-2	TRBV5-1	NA	CASSLTRETTGELFF	TGCGCCAGCAGCCTCACCAGGGAGACCACCGGGGAGCTGTTTTTT
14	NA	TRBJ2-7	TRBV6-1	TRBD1	CASSGGQGGHEQYF	TGTGCCAGCAGTGGGGGACAGGGAGGACACGAGCAGTACTTC
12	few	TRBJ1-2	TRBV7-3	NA	CASSLGSPGYTF	TGTGCCAGCAGCTTAGGTTCTCCTGGCTACACCTTC
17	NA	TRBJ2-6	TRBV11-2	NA	CASSLEGGARGANVLTF	TGTGCCAGCAGCTTAGAAGGAGGGGCCCGGGGGGCCAACGTCCTGACTTTC
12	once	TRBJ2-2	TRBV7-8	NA	CASSLPTGELFF	TGTGCCAGCAGCTTACCCACCGGGGAGCTGTTTTTT
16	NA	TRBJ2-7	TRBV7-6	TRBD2	CASSPRLAGEAYEQYF	TGTGCCAGCAGCCCAAGACTAGCGGGCGAAGCCTACGAGCAGTACTTC
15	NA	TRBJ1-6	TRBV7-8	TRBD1	CASSLGTGTYSPLHF	TGTGCCAGCAGCCTTGGGACAGGGACTTATTCACCCCTCCACTTT
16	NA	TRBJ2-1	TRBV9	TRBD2	CASSVGILAGDNEQFF	TGTGCCAGCAGCGTAGGTATACTAGCGGGGGACAATGAGCAGTTCTTC
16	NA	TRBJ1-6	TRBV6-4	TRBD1	CASSQQGGRGNSPLHF	TGTGCCAGCAGTCAACAGGGGGGTCGGGGTAATTCACCCCTCCACTTT
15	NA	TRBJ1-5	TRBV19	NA	CASSIGWTGNQPQHF	TGTGCCAGTAGTATTGGATGGACGGGTAATCAGCCCCAGCATTTT
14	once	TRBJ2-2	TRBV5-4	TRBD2	CASSLGTTSGELFF	TGTGCCAGCAGCCTCGGGACTACGAGCGGGGAGCTGTTTTTT
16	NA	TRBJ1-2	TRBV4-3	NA	CASSQAPTAGNYGYTF	TGCGCCAGCAGCCAAGCACCGACCGCGGGGAACTATGGCTACACCTTC
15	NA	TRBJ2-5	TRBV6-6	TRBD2	CASIGAGALQETQYF	TGTGCCAGCATCGGAGCGGGGGCACTACAAGAGACCCAGTACTTC
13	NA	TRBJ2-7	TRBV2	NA	CASRLTGSYEQYF	TGTGCCAGCAGATTGACTGGTTCCTACGAGCAGTACTTC
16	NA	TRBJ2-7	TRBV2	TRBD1	CASSDRVWGQGREQYF	TGTGCCAGCAGTGATAGGGTTTGGGGACAGGGGCGCGAGCAGTACTTC
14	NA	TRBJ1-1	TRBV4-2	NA	CASSQELMNTEAFF	TGTGCCAGCAGCCAAGAACTGATGAACACTGAAGCTTTCTTT
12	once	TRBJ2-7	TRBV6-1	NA	CASSLNSYEQYF	TGTGCCAGCAGTCTGAATTCCTACGAGCAGTACTTC
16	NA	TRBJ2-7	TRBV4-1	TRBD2	CASSQDRGGGTYEQYF	TGCGCCAGCAGCCAAGATCGGGGCGGGGGGACCTACGAGCAGTACTTC
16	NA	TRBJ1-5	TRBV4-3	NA	CASSQGLGGLNQPQHF	TGCGCCAGCAGCCAAGGTTTGGGGGGCCTCAATCAGCCCCAGCATTTT